These 14 T cell receptor beta chains came from one sample sequenced in a study of tumor-infiltrating lymphocytes in oesophageal squamous cell carcinoma. Using its own MiXCR run on the reads, TCRdb lists one record per CDR3 protein. Among 9,500 to 14,000 distinct CDR3 sequences listed, nearly 60% were seen once. Sequencing was carried out using blood. Receptors originate from a female donor with esophageal squamous cell carcinoma.

The rearrangement uses TRBV7-2 and TRBJ2-1; the D is unclear. CDR3 length: 16 residues. CDR1 is SGHTA and CDR2 is FQGNSA in the germline V gene. V dropped 5 bases and J dropped 0 bases, with 14 bases sitting between them. CDR3 sequence: CASSPFPLCSYNEQFF. CDR3 DNA: TGTGCCAGCAGCCCCTTCCCACTGTGCTCCTACAATGAGCAGTTCTTC. Full variable domain (outside the CDR3, taken from reference TRBV7-2 and TRBJ2-1): GAGVSQSPSNKVTEKGKDVELRCDPISGHTALYWYRQSLGQGLEFLIYFQGNSAPDKSGLPSDRFSAERTGGSVSTLTIQRTQQEDSAVYLCASSPFPLCSYNEQFFGPGTRLTVL.

The chain is built from TRBV12-3 or TRBV12-4 and TRBJ2-6; possible D gene TRBD1, 6 bases. V lost 5 bases and J lost 0, with 11 bases in between. The CDR3 contains 16 residues. CDR3 in DNA: TGTGCCAGCAGTCGGGACACGCACTCTGGGGCCAACGTCCTGACTTTC. It is translated as CASSRDTHSGANVLTF.

The chain carries TRBV7-8 and TRBJ2-5; the match to TRBD1 covers 9 bases. The germline V gene encodes CDR1 SGHVS and CDR2 FQNEAQ. This CDR3 is 15 amino acids long. The V and J ends lost 5 bases and 5 bases, in that order; junction bases with no gene match: 9. Here the CDR3 reads CASSQRTGDGETQYF. As DNA, the CDR3 is TGTGCCAGCAGCCAGCGGACAGGGGACGGGGAGACCCAGTACTTC.

CDR3 bases: TGTGCCAGCACTCAGGAGGAGACCCAGTACTTC. This codes for CASTQEETQYF. This chain connects TRBV28 to TRBJ2-5; D remains unclear. This CDR3 spans 11 amino acids. CDR1 is MDHEN and CDR2 is SYDVKM in the germline V gene. V was trimmed by 7 bases and J by 5 bases, leaving 8 bases between them. The full variable domain, with the rest looked up from reference TRBV28 and TRBJ2-5, is DVKVTQSSRYLVKRTGEKVFLECVQDMDHENMFWYRQDPGLGLRLIYFSYDVKMKEKGDIPEGYSVSREKKERFSLILESASTNQTSMYLCASTQEETQYFGPGTRLLVL.

The chain has TRBV7-6 and TRBJ2-1; 13 bases agree with TRBD2. The end of the DNA aligns better with TRBJ2-7, so the J call may be wrong. The CDR3 contains 15 residues. Germline V lookup: CDR1 SGHVS, CDR2 FNYEAQ. CDR3 DNA sequence: TGTGCCAGCAGCCAGACTAGCGGGAGGCTGAATGAGCAGTACTTC. It yields the protein CASSQTSGRLNEQYF.

This clonotype is judged medium-sized. The chain uses TRBV10-2 and TRBJ2-7, with D perhaps assigned TRBD1 or TRBD2 (5 bases each). V was cut by 6 bases and J by 3 bases, with 9 bases left in between. Looked up from germline, CDR1 is WSHSY and CDR2 is SAAADI. The CDR3 extends over 12 amino acids. This CDR3 reads CASSGDGYEQYF. CDR3 bases: TGCGCCAGCAGCGGGGACGGCTACGAGCAGTACTTC.

V usage is TRBV6-1 and J usage is TRBJ2-5; TRBD2 matches 15 bases. The J call is doubtful: the DNA matches TRBJ2-1 better. From germline, CDR1 is MNHNS and CDR2 SASEGT. The CDR3 has 17 residues. The CDR3, as DNA: TGTGCCAGCAGTGAAGCGGTTGGACTAGCGGGAGGGGATGAGCAGTTCTTC. Translation gives CASSEAVGLAGGDEQFF.

The sample holds one count of this clonotype. The J gene is TRBJ2-4, the V gene TRBV7-3; 9 bases agree with TRBD1. Matching the DNA end better, TRBJ2-6 makes the J call doubtful. The CDR3 runs 16 residues. Looked up from germline, CDR1 is SGHTA and CDR2 is FQGTGA. The CDR3 region is CASSSGQGAGANVLTF. Here the CDR3 DNA reads TGTGCCAGCAGCTCGGGACAGGGTGCTGGGGCCAACGTCCTGACTTTC.

The CDR3 bases are TGTGCCAGCAGCTTAATGATACGGTGGAACACTGAAGCTTTCTTT. This sequence encodes CASSLMIRWNTEAFF. V gene TRBV7-3 combines with J gene TRBJ1-1; D gene unclear. This CDR3 spans 15 amino acids. Germline V gene data show CDR1 as SGHTA and CDR2 as FQGTGA. Trimming took 1 base from V and 1 from J, leaving 10 bases between them.

This chain connects TRBV6-5 to TRBJ2-7; maybe TRBD2 (6 bases). The J call is doubtful: the DNA matches TRBJ2-1 better. This CDR3 contains 16 residues. CDR1 and CDR2 from the germline V gene are MNHEY and SVGAGI. This chain's CDR3 is CASSETLALSYNEQFF. In DNA, the CDR3 is TGTGCCAGCAGTGAGACCCTAGCGTTGTCCTACAATGAGCAGTTCTTC.

The table lists this clonotype with a count of one. A junction end diverges from the germline sequence, so it may reflect a read error. The rearrangement uses TRBV5-3 and TRBJ1-3, with D possibly TRBD1 on 5 matching bases. TRBV5-3 is reported as an ORF; its role is uncertain. The CDR3 length is 18 residues. CDR3 nucleotide sequence: TGTGCCAGCAGCTTGGGCCACGGAGGGGCTGTCTCTGGAAACACCATATATTTT. Translated: CASSLGHGGAVSGNTIYF.

Many counts were recorded for this clonotype. Germline is not matched at one junction end, which may reflect a read error. The rearrangement joins TRBV12-3 or TRBV12-4 to TRBJ1-2, with D unresolved. The CDR3 contains 11 residues. The CDR3: CASSRPPEFFF. In DNA form, the CDR3 reads TGTGCCAGCAGTCGTCCGCCGGAATTCTTCTTC.

The chain joins TRBV7-6 to TRBJ2-5, with D tentatively TRBD1 or TRBD2 (5 bases each). The J call is uncertain, as TRBJ2-1 better fits the DNA end. The CDR3 sequence is 14 residues long. The germline V gene encodes CDR1 SGHVS and CDR2 FNYEAQ. The CDR3 loop reads CASSLGGVGETQFF. The CDR3 nucleotides read TGTGCCAGCAGCTTAGGGGGAGTAGGGGAGACCCAGTTCTTC.

This clonotype was seen repeatedly, ten times or more. This chain links TRBV5-8 with TRBJ1-1, with D maybe TRBD1 (5 bases). The germline V and J ends were trimmed by 4 bases and 5 bases, with 21 bases remaining between them. This CDR3 has 16 residues. Germline V gene data show CDR1 as SGHTS and CDR2 as YDEGEE. CDR3 sequence: CASSPVGHPARTEAFF. In nucleotides, the CDR3 is TGTGCCAGCAGCCCAGTAGGACACCCCGCGCGGACTGAAGCTTTCTTT.